Given below is one T cell receptor (beta chain) in context. The antigen is unknown. These data are taken from a study of T cell repertoires in cytomegalovirus infection. For the study at large: HLA-B-restricted CMV epitopes that are well studied were used alongside recently identified HLA-C-restricted ones. CMV infection and matching HLA type were both indicated by public TCR beta signatures. Overall study results and limits: Carriers of CMV plus the relevant HLA were identified by cumulative public TCR beta family frequency. The response measured ex vivo was dominated by TCR beta clonotypes (HLA-C-restricted and CMV-specific).

TCRdb ran MiXCR on the reads and lists one entry per CDR3 protein. The sample holds some 800,000 distinct CDR3 sequences; 25% to 30% are singletons and the top ten take about an eighth. There are 15 residues in the CDR3. Trimming at V came to 5 bases and at J to 11 bases, leaving 14 bases not matched to a gene. Germline CDR1 is MDHEN and CDR2 is SYDVKM. The starting material was cultured CD8+ T cells from PBMCs, obtained from culture after CMV antigen stimulation. The chain couples TRBV28 to TRBJ2-4; 8 bases map to TRBD2. The sequence derives from a human donor in good health (CMV status not recorded). Some clones in this sample may be carry-over from other donors' samples. The CDR3 bases are TGTGCCAGCAGTGCTGCGAGAGCGGGGGCTGACCTTCAGTACTTC. Translating gives CASSAARAGADLQYF.